This T cell receptor (beta chain) was captured in a study of blood T cell repertoires in COVID-19 (dated by TCRdb to about 2020). In the study overall: Samples covering the acute and convalescent phases of COVID-19 were provided by collaborators in the United States, Italy and Spain. Deeply sampled blood TCRbeta repertoires from subjects exposed to, actively infected with, or recovered from COVID-19 were included in the dataset. The repertoires were made available in a free public database intended to serve as a resource for research on the immune response to SARS-CoV-2. The samples were drawn from two sources: the first 160 participants of the ongoing ImmuneRACE study, and over 950 subjects contributed by 6 global collaborators. Where HLA class I and class II types were available, the types were taken from metadata supplied by the sample provider, not from assay-based typing. The material from the prospective study consisted of cDNA or gDNA derived from T cells, B-cell-depleted T cells, or PBMCs. Sample metadata almost always included a de-identified subject ID, COVID-19 status, age in years and sex. Overall study results and their limits: The quantity of clinical and demographic metadata differed by source and by participant and was supplied without curation.

In the case of this clone: The specificity of this receptor is unknown. The record has no base qualities; no much larger clone is one base away. Other nucleotide sequences from this sample produce the same CDR3.

TCRbeta CDR3 regions were amplified from genomic DNA using the immunoSEQ Assay, a bias-controlled multiplex PCR. Processing in the source paper ran as follows. The number of nucleated cells in each sample was estimated from the amplification of reference gene primers within the assay. To quantify the absolute abundance of each unique TCRbeta CDR3 rearrangement, sequence reads were collapsed and filtered. For each sample, productive Simpson clonality was calculated as the square root of Simpson's diversity index over productive rearrangements. TCRdb took this table from immuneACCESS and kept in-frame rearrangements with V and J called. Such tables lack part of the clones; where checked against another copy, unresolved V genes explain under half of the gap, and the rest is unexplained. V, J and clone size derive from that table, while D and trimming were established from the DNA sequence. This sample comprises some 450,000 clones, approximately 88% of them detected only once. Jointly, the top ten make up 10% to 15% of the sample.

In Seattle, one collaborating source enrolled patients while the infection was active and tracked those patients longitudinally over the course of disease. Each collaborating institution followed its own protocols to collect whole blood in K2EDTA tubes. For TCRbeta analysis, collaborators shipped samples in one of three forms: frozen whole blood, isolated PBMCs, or DNA extracted from either of those sample types. V drops 2 bases and J drops 3 bases, leaving 2 bases in between. Counted from cysteine to phenylalanine, this CDR3 has 11 amino acids. The CDR3 DNA has 33 bases and is translated from base 1.

The sequence was collected from a woman in her fifties or sixties with COVID-19, enrolled during active disease. Sequencing input: peripheral blood. The rearrangement combines TRBV12-3 or TRBV12-4 with TRBJ2-7; the D gene cannot be resolved reliably. The CDR3 has the sequence CASSLLYEQYF. The sequenced DNA is TGTGCCAGCAGTTTACTCTACGAGCAGTACTTC.